The next 27 T cell receptor beta chains were all read from a single sample in a study of shared clonotypes between healthy human individuals. Sequenced by immunoSEQ multiplex PCR; TCRdb stores in-frame clones only, minus some. The repertoire has 2 million to 3 million clones, under 95% of them found once; the top ten carry approximately 0.37%. Sequencing was carried out using naive CD4+ T cells from PBMCs. Subset specified: CD45RA+ positively selected. The source of these receptors is a man younger than 35 in good health. Some clones in this sample may be carry-over from other donors' samples.

V and J are TRBV11-2 and TRBJ2-7; D is unclear. Germline loops: CDR1 SGHAT, CDR2 FQNNGV. Between the trimmed V and J ends, which lost 5 bases and 9 bases, there was a span of 20 bases. The length of the CDR3 is 14 residues. The CDR3 loop is CASSTQPTLMGQYF. The CDR3 DNA sequence: TGTGCCAGCAGCACCCAACCGACACTTATGGGGCAGTACTTC.

This chain links TRBV28 with TRBJ2-7, with D perhaps TRBD2 (6 bases). The CDR3 runs 13 residues. The germline CDR1 and CDR2 sequences are MDHEN and SYDVKM. V was cut by 4 bases and J by 5 bases, with 12 bases left in between. The CDR3 DNA follows: TGTGCCAGCAGTTCACTAGCTCCCAACGAGCAGTACTTC. It is translated as CASSSLAPNEQYF.

Comments on this clone: The sample has other DNA sequences that encode this CDR3 too. The chain links TRBV11-2 to TRBJ1-1; D not resolved. There are 13 residues in the CDR3. Looked up from germline, CDR1 is SGHAT and CDR2 is FQNNGV. The germline V and J ends were trimmed by 1 base and 2 bases, with 5 bases remaining between them. The CDR3 bases are TGTGCCAGCAGCTTAGGCCCCAACACTGAAGCTTTCTTT. Its protein is CASSLGPNTEAFF.

To note about this clone: Within the sample, other DNA sequences also encode this same CDR3. The chain recombines TRBV9 with TRBJ2-5; a possible D gene is TRBD1 (5 bases). The CDR3 spans 12 residues. V lost 0 bases and J 5 bases, leaving 5 bases between the germline ends. Germline V CDR1 and CDR2: SGDLS, YYNGEE. CDR3: CASSVEGETQYF. CDR3 nucleotide sequence: TGTGCCAGCAGCGTAGAGGGGGAGACCCAGTACTTC.

For the CDR3, the DNA is TGCGCCAGCAGTCATAGCCGGGACAGCTTATACTCTGGGGCCAACGTCCTGACTTTC. Its translation is CASSHSRDSLYSGANVLTF. The gene calls are TRBV4-1 and TRBJ2-6, with 7 bases fitting TRBD1. Germline trimming cut 6 bases from V and 0 bases from J; bases unmatched to any gene: 14. CDR3 length: 19 amino acids. Germline lookup yields CDR1 MGHRA and CDR2 YSYEKL.

V and J are TRBV9 and TRBJ2-3, with D possibly being TRBD1 or TRBD2 (5 bases each). From germline, CDR1 is SGDLS and CDR2 YYNGEE. Trimming removed 0 bases from V and 5 bases from J, with 13 bases in between. There are 15 residues in the CDR3. CDR3 residues: CASSVGDPGRDTQYF. CDR3 sequence (DNA): TGTGCCAGCAGCGTAGGGGACCCGGGGAGAGATACGCAGTATTTT. Supplemented by reference TRBV9 and TRBJ2-3, the full variable domain reads DSGVTQTPKHLITATGQRVTLRCSPRSGDLSVYWYQQSLDQGLQFLIQYYNGEERAKGNILERFSAQQFPDLHSELNLSSLELGDSALYFCASSVGDPGRDTQYFGPGTRLTVL.

The V call is TRBV9, the J call TRBJ2-3; D remains ambiguous. V lost 0 bases and J 2 bases, leaving 4 bases between the germline ends. Per the germline V gene, CDR1 is SGDLS and CDR2 is YYNGEE. The CDR3 is 13 amino acids. This CDR3 reads CASSVAITDTQYF. In nucleotides, the CDR3 is TGTGCCAGCAGCGTAGCTATCACAGATACGCAGTATTTT.

The chain recombines TRBV4-1 with TRBJ2-5; 7 bases match TRBD1. The last part of the DNA fits TRBJ2-7 better; the J call may be wrong. The CDR3 has 14 residues. CDR1 is MGHRA, CDR2 YSYEKL, per germline. The CDR3 region is CASSRPGQSYEQYF. CDR3 in DNA: TGCGCCAGCAGCCGACCGGGACAGTCCTACGAGCAGTACTTC.

As concerns this clone: Other DNA sequences from this sample encode an identical CDR3 as well. The DNA for the CDR3 is TGTGCCAGCAGTCTCAGGGGCCCGAACACTGAAGCTTTCTTT. Its translation: CASSLRGPNTEAFF. V gene TRBV11-3 combines with J gene TRBJ1-1, with D maybe TRBD1 (6 bases). Trimming pared 6 bases from V and 1 base from J, leaving 12 bases between. The CDR3 spans 14 residues. Germline CDR1 is SGHNT and CDR2 is YENEEA.

This chain connects TRBV7-3 to TRBJ2-2; D is perhaps TRBD1 (7 bases). CDR1 SGHTA and CDR2 FQGTGA come from the germline V gene. The CDR3 is 15 residues long. V lost 5 bases to trimming and J lost 4 bases, with 14 bases between them. The CDR3 bases are TGTGCCAGCAGCCGACGACAGGGAGGCACCGGGGAGCTGTTTTTT. As protein: CASSRRQGGTGELFF.

This rearrangement joins TRBV6-6 to TRBJ2-7; the match to TRBD1 covers 9 bases. V lost 6 bases and J lost 4; bases outside the gene matches: 7. The CDR3 runs to 14 residues. Germline V lookup: CDR1 MNHNY, CDR2 SVGAGI (reference sequence). CDR3 sequence reads: CASSQGQGMYEQYF. In nucleotides, the CDR3 is TGTGCCAGCAGCCAGGGACAGGGAATGTACGAGCAGTACTTC.

The V gene is TRBV10-3, the J gene TRBJ2-1; D is tentatively TRBD1 or TRBD2 (5 bases each). The CDR3 runs to 13 residues. Germline CDR1 and CDR2: ENHRY and SYGVKD. V lost 6 bases and J lost 5, with 11 bases in between. The CDR3 protein is CAIRGLADNEQFF. For the CDR3, the DNA is TGTGCCATCAGGGGGCTAGCAGACAATGAGCAGTTCTTC.

This chain uses TRBV29-1 with TRBJ2-5, with D possibly being TRBD2 (7 bases). From germline, CDR1 is SQVTM and CDR2 ANQGSEA. The germline V and J ends were trimmed by 6 bases and 1 base, with 18 bases remaining between them. The CDR3 loop spans 15 amino acids. This CDR3 is CSVSRRGEGQETQYF. The CDR3 coding sequence is TGCAGCGTCTCCCGAAGGGGGGAGGGCCAAGAGACCCAGTACTTC. Together with reference TRBV29-1 and TRBJ2-5, the CDR3 gives the full variable domain: SAVISQKPSRDICQRGTSLTIQCQVDSQVTMMFWYRQQPGQSLTLIATANQGSEATYESGFVIDKFPISRPNLTFSTLTVSNMSPEDSSIYLCSVSRRGEGQETQYFGPGTRLLVL.

Details on this clone: Other nucleotide sequences from this sample produce the same CDR3. The V call is TRBV9, the J call TRBJ1-1; D ambiguous. CDR3 length: 15 amino acids. Per germline, CDR1 SGDLS and CDR2 YYNGEE. The ends were cut back, 0 bases at V and 0 bases at J, with 9 bases in the middle. In DNA form, the CDR3 reads TGTGCCAGCAGCGTAGAAACCGGTCTGAACACTGAAGCTTTCTTT. Its protein is CASSVETGLNTEAFF.

This chain uses TRBV11-3 with TRBJ2-1; 11 bases are a match to TRBD2. V was clipped by 5 bases and J by 4 bases; unmatched bases: 4. This CDR3 is 15 amino acids long. The V gene's germline CDR1 is SGHNT and CDR2 YENEEA. The CDR3 coding sequence is TGTGCCAGCAGCCTGGGACTAGCGGTTTACAATGAGCAGTTCTTC. It is translated as CASSLGLAVYNEQFF.

This rearrangement joins TRBV7-3 to TRBJ2-2; D may be TRBD1 (6 bases). The length of the CDR3 is 16 residues. Trimming removed 1 base at V and 2 bases at J, with 11 bases between. Per the germline V gene, CDR1 is SGHTA and CDR2 is FQGTGA. CDR3 bases: TGTGCCAGCAGCTTAAACAGCAGGGGAAACACCGGGGAGCTGTTTTTT. It codes for CASSLNSRGNTGELFF.

The V gene is TRBV9, the J gene TRBJ2-5; no clear D gene. The CDR3 runs 13 residues. The V end was cut by 3 bases, the J end by 5 bases, with 11 bases between. Germline values: CDR1 SGDLS, CDR2 YYNGEE. The CDR3 sequence is CASSGAERETQYF. The CDR3, as DNA: TGTGCCAGCAGCGGGGCGGAGAGGGAGACCCAGTACTTC. Supplemented by reference TRBV9 and TRBJ2-5, the full variable domain reads DSGVTQTPKHLITATGQRVTLRCSPRSGDLSVYWYQQSLDQGLQFLIQYYNGEERAKGNILERFSAQQFPDLHSELNLSSLELGDSALYFCASSGAERETQYFGPGTRLLVL.

The gene calls are TRBV7-9 and TRBJ1-4; the match to TRBD1 covers 8 bases. CDR1 is SEHNR, CDR2 FQNEAQ, per germline (reference sequence). The CDR3 has 15 residues. Germline trimming cut 2 bases from V and 7 bases from J; bases unmatched to any gene: 6. The CDR3 reads CASSLLQGAGEKLFF. CDR3 coding DNA: TGTGCCAGCAGCTTACTCCAGGGGGCAGGTGAAAAACTGTTTTTT. Using reference TRBV7-9 and TRBJ1-4 for the parts outside the CDR3, the full variable domain is DTGVSQNPRHKITKRGQNVTFRCDPISEHNRLYWYRQTLGQGPEFLTYFQNEAQLEKSRLLSDRFSAERPKGSFSTLEIQRTEQGDSAMYLCASSLLQGAGEKLFFGSGTQLSVL.

The rearrangement links TRBV6-5 to TRBJ2-1; D call uncertain. The CDR3 consists of 13 residues. Germline CDR1 is MNHEY and CDR2 is SVGAGI. With 3 bases removed from V and 4 bases from J, the gap between germline ends came to 7 bases. The CDR3 reads CASSYSHYNEQFF. For the CDR3, the DNA is TGTGCCAGCAGTTATTCCCATTACAATGAGCAGTTCTTC.

V is TRBV4-2 and J is TRBJ1-2, with 10 nucleotides matching TRBD1. The trim removed 4 bases at V and 3 bases at J, leaving 8 bases unmatched. The CDR3 has 16 residues. CDR1 and CDR2 from the germline V gene are LGHNA and YNFKEQ. The CDR3 nucleotides are TGTGCCAGCAGCCTAAGATGGGACAGGGGCCACTATGGCTACACCTTC. It encodes CASSLRWDRGHYGYTF.

The J gene is TRBJ2-1, the V gene TRBV2, with TRBD2 identical over 7 bases. The V gene end was trimmed by 3 bases and the J gene end by 4 bases; junction bases not matched to a gene: 6. Looked up from germline, CDR1 is SNHLY and CDR2 is FYNNEI. The CDR3 is 15 amino acids. The DNA of the CDR3 is TGTGCCAGCAGTGATTTGGCTAGCGGATACAATGAGCAGTTCTTC. Translating it yields CASSDLASGYNEQFF.

In regard to this clone: This sample includes further DNA sequences coding for the same CDR3. This rearrangement joins TRBV28 to TRBJ2-5; D possibly corresponds to TRBD1 (6 bases). Trimming removed 5 bases from V and 1 base from J, with 11 bases in between. CDR1 is MDHEN and CDR2 is SYDVKM in the germline V gene. The CDR3 is 14 amino acids. The CDR3 sequence is CASSLRDTQETQYF. The CDR3 DNA reads TGTGCCAGCAGTCTTCGGGACACCCAAGAGACCCAGTACTTC.

V and J are TRBV11-2 and TRBJ1-4; unclear D gene. Looked up from germline, CDR1 is SGHAT and CDR2 is FQNNGV. Trimming shortened V by 4 bases and J by 8 bases, and 5 bases separated the two germline ends. The CDR3 is 11 residues long. This chain's CDR3 is CASSSAEKLFF. The DNA for the CDR3 is TGTGCCAGCAGCTCCGCCGAAAAACTGTTTTTT.

The J gene is TRBJ1-1, the V gene TRBV19; no firm D call. Germline CDR1 is LNHDA and CDR2 is SQIVND (reference sequence). The CDR3 spans 11 residues. V lost 3 bases, J lost 3 bases, and 2 bases lay in between. The CDR3 nucleotides read TGTGCCAGTAGTATTTACACTGAAGCTTTCTTT. The encoded protein is CASSIYTEAFF.

The sample holds one count of this clone. The chain joins TRBV7-9 to TRBJ2-5; TRBD1 agrees at 7 bases. Losses at the gene ends were 11 bases for V and 5 bases for J; bases not matched to a gene: 11. Per the germline V gene, CDR1 is SEHNR and CDR2 is FQNEAQ (reference sequence). The CDR3 sequence is 13 residues long. Here the CDR3 reads CALMRTGRETQYF. In DNA form, the CDR3 reads TGTGCCCTAATGAGGACAGGCCGGGAGACCCAGTACTTC.

J is TRBJ2-1 and V is TRBV5-8; TRBD1 might be the D (5 bases). The CDR3 sequence is 14 residues long. The germline V gene encodes CDR1 SGHTS and CDR2 YDEGEE. Trimming stripped 4 bases from V and 0 bases from J, with 8 bases between. The CDR3 sequence: CASSRGDSYNEQFF. In DNA, the CDR3 is TGTGCCAGCAGCAGGGGCGACTCCTACAATGAGCAGTTCTTC.

The rearrangement uses TRBV5-1 and TRBJ2-5; TRBD1 matches at 12 bases. The CDR3 runs to 17 residues. Losses at the gene ends were 0 bases for V and 4 bases for J; bases not matched to a gene: 7. Germline lookup yields CDR1 SGHRS and CDR2 YFSETQ. CDR3 bases: TGCGCCAGCAGCTTGGCACCGGGACAGGGGGCAGGAGAGACCCAGTACTTC. Translated, it gives CASSLAPGQGAGETQYF.